This T cell receptor (beta chain) was profiled in a study of CD8 T cells in Susac syndrome. Whole-study findings and limits: The study conceded that its TCR sequencing and HLA analysis involved relatively few individuals.

This clonotype was observed a few times. Its matching antigen is unknown. Peripheral blood CD8+ and CD4+ T cells were profiled by TCR beta sequencing. The RNA, about 0.45 to 1 ug, was put through reverse transcription using random hexamers. TCRdb itself ran the immunoSEQ multiplex PCR reads through MiXCR, one entry per CDR3 protein. Here the sample spans 150,000 to 250,000 distinct CDR3 sequences, nearly 95% being singletons. CDR1 and CDR2 from the germline V gene are SGHRS and YFSETQ. This CDR3 is 14 amino acids long. V was shortened by 0 bases and J by 1 base, with 7 bases between the two germline ends.

The clonotype was recovered from a human donor with multiple sclerosis. J is TRBJ1-1 and V is TRBV5-1; the D is unclear. Material: CD4+ T cells from PBMCs. CDR3 amino acids: CASSLAAENTEAFF. CDR3 sequence (DNA): TGCGCCAGCAGCTTGGCGGCAGAGAACACTGAAGCTTTCTTT.